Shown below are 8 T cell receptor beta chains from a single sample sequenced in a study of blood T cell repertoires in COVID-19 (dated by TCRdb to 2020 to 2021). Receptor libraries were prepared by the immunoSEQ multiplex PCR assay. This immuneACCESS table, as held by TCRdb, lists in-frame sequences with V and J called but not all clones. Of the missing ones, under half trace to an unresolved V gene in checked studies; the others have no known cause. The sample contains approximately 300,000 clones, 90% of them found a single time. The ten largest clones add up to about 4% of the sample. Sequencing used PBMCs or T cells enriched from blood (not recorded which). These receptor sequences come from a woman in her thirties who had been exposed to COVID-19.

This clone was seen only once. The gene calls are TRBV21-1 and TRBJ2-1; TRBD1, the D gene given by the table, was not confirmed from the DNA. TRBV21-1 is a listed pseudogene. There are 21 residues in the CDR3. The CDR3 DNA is TGTGCCAGCAGCAAAGGACCGACAGGGTTCCTGGCTCTGAGCTCCTACAATGAGCAGTTCTTC. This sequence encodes CASSKGPTGFLALSSYNEQFF.

CDR3 DNA sequence: TGTGCCAGCAGCCGTAGACAGGGCAACTATGGCTACACCTTC. It translates to CASSRRQGNYGYTF. The rearrangement joins TRBV6-5 to TRBJ1-2; 7 bases match TRBD1. This CDR3 is 14 amino acids long. Germline V CDR1 and CDR2: MNHEY, SVGAGI. Trimming removed 6 bases from V and 2 bases from J; junction bases left unmatched: 6.

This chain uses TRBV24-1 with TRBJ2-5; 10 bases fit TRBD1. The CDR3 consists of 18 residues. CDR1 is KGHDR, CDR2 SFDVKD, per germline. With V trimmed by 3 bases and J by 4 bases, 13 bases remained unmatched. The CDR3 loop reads CATSDHNYRQGAGETQYF. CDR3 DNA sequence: TGTGCCACCAGTGATCATAACTACAGACAGGGGGCAGGAGAGACCCAGTACTTC.

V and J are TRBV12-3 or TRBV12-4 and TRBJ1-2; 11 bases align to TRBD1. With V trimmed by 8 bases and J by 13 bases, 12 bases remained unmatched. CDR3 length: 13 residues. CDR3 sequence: CASRAWDRGAFTF. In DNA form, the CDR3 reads TGTGCCAGCCGAGCATGGGACAGGGGGGCTTTCACCTTC.

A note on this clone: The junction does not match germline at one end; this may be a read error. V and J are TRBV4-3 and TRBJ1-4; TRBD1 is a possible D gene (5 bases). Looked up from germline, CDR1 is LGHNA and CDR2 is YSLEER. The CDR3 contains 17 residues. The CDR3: CANSQDEAGPYNEKLFF. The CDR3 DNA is TGCGCCAACAGCCAAGATGAGGCGGGGCCTTACAATGAAAAACTGTTTTTT.

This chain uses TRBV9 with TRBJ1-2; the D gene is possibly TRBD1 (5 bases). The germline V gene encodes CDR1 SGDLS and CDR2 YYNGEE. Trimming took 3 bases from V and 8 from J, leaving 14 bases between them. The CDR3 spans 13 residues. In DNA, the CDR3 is TGTGCCAGCAGCGCCGGGAGGGACTGGGGCTACACCTTC. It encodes CASSAGRDWGYTF.

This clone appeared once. The CDR3 sequence is CASVGVAGTDTQYF. The DNA of the CDR3 is TGTGCCAGCGTGGGAGTAGCGGGCACAGATACGCAGTATTTT. The V gene is TRBV2, the J gene TRBJ2-3; perhaps TRBD2 as D (6 bases). CDR1 and CDR2 from the germline V gene are SNHLY and FYNNEI. This CDR3 contains 14 residues. Trimming shortened V by 8 bases and J by 1 base, and 13 bases separated the two germline ends.

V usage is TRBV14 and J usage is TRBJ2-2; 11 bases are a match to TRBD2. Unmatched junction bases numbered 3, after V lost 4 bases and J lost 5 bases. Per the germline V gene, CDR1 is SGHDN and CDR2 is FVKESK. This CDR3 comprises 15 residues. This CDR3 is CASSPTSGATGELFF. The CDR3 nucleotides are TGTGCCAGCAGCCCGACTAGCGGGGCTACCGGGGAGCTGTTTTTT.